The 10 T cell receptor beta chains listed next were all sequenced from one sample in a study of cytomegalovirus exposure and HLA in healthy donors. Both 60 Vbeta primers and 13 Jbeta primers went into the PCR. TCRdb's copy holds only in-frame clones and misses some; the assay was immunoSEQ multiplex PCR. The sample has more than 100,000 clones; approximately 80% are singletons. Sequences were obtained from PBMCs. Receptor source: a young woman in good health and CMV-seronegative.

This clone was counted a single time. The gene calls are TRBV4-1 and TRBJ2-2; D remains ambiguous. Trimming cost V 0 bases and J 4 bases, with 12 bases left between them. Per germline, CDR1 MGHRA and CDR2 YSYEKL. CDR3 length: 16 amino acids. CDR3 sequence reads: CASSQDLGLLTGELFF. The CDR3 DNA sequence: TGCGCCAGCAGCCAAGATTTGGGCCTCCTCACCGGGGAGCTGTTTTTT.

This clone was counted between two and nine times. V gene TRBV14 combines with J gene TRBJ2-1; weak D call: TRBD2 (5 bases). This CDR3 comprises 15 residues. Germline CDR1 reads SGHDN; CDR2 reads FVKESK. Trimming left V 1 base short and J 6 bases short, with 13 bases between. The CDR3 coding sequence is TGTGCCAGCAGCCAAGGCGGGTATTTTTTCAATGAGCAGTTCTTC. Translating gives CASSQGGYFFNEQFF.

This clone came up once. This chain joins TRBV27 and TRBJ2-7, with D maybe TRBD2 (6 bases). Germline assignment: CDR1 MNHEY and CDR2 SMNVEV (reference sequence). Trimming stripped 6 bases from V and 6 bases from J, with 21 bases between. There are 15 residues in the CDR3. The CDR3 is CASRPLGGLRGEQYF. The CDR3 DNA follows: TGTGCCAGCAGACCCTTGGGCGGACTAAGGGGCGAGCAGTACTTC.

This clone occurred once. The gene calls are TRBV4-2 and TRBJ1-1; no definite D call. The germline V gene encodes CDR1 LGHNA and CDR2 YNFKEQ. V was clipped by 2 bases and J by 2 bases, with 12 bases between them. The CDR3 is made up of 15 amino acids. The CDR3 reads CASSQNINANTEAFF. The CDR3 DNA is TGTGCCAGCAGCCAAAACATCAATGCCAACACTGAAGCTTTCTTT.

The chain couples TRBV10-3 to TRBJ2-7, with D unresolved. The V gene lost 0 bases and the J gene lost 3 bases, with 6 bases spanning the gap. Germline values: CDR1 ENHRY, CDR2 SYGVKD. This CDR3 is 13 amino acids long. CDR3 region: CAISESVGYEQYF. The CDR3 nucleotides are TGTGCCATCAGTGAGTCAGTCGGCTACGAGCAGTACTTC.

This chain uses TRBV28 with TRBJ1-1; weak D call: TRBD1 (5 bases). This CDR3 spans 14 amino acids. Germline-derived CDR1 and CDR2 are MDHEN and SYDVKM. V dropped 6 bases and J dropped 5 bases, with 16 bases sitting between them. DNA of the CDR3: TGTGCCAGCAGCCAGGGACCCGGGGGAACTGAAGCTTTCTTT. Its protein product is CASSQGPGGTEAFF.

The chain uses TRBV11-1 and TRBJ2-7, with D tentatively TRBD1 (6 bases). Looked up from germline, CDR1 is SGHAT and CDR2 is FQDESV (reference sequence). V lost 4 bases, J lost 6 bases, and 22 bases lay in between. This CDR3 has 16 amino acids. CDR3 sequence reads: CASSSHGQRLLGEQYF. CDR3 nucleotides: TGTGCCAGCAGCTCCCACGGACAGAGACTTCTCGGCGAGCAGTACTTC.

V usage is TRBV6-5 and J usage is TRBJ2-7; D uncertain. Looked up from germline, CDR1 is MNHEY and CDR2 is SVGAGI. This CDR3 contains 12 residues. Trimming left V 5 bases short and J 6 bases short, with 11 bases between. The CDR3 nucleotides read TGTGCCAGCAGTCCTCCGTCGGGCGAGCAGTACTTC. Amino acid sequence: CASSPPSGEQYF.

The V call is TRBV5-6, the J call TRBJ2-2, with 12 bases matching TRBD2. The germline gives CDR1 SGHDT, CDR2 YYEEEE. J lost 4 bases, V lost 0 bases, and 7 bases had no gene match. The CDR3 is 18 residues long. In DNA, the CDR3 is TGTGCCAGCAGCTTGGTCATCCCACTAGCGGGAGGCACCGGGGAGCTGTTTTTT. It is translated as CASSLVIPLAGGTGELFF.

The chain uses TRBV30 and TRBJ2-7; D is perhaps TRBD1 (6 bases). CDR1 and CDR2 from the germline V gene are GTSNPN and SVGIG (reference sequence). The CDR3 sequence is 13 residues long. V dropped 2 bases and J dropped 3 bases, with 11 bases sitting between them. CDR3 sequence reads: CAWSRGGGYEQYF. The CDR3 DNA follows: TGTGCCTGGAGTCGAGGGGGTGGCTACGAGCAGTACTTC.